This T cell receptor beta chain derives from a study of shared clonotypes between healthy human individuals. This CDR3 is 13 amino acids long. Germline CDR1 is SSHAT and CDR2 is FNYEAQ (reference sequence). Terminally differentiated effector memory CD45RA+ cells were excluded by CCR7 positive selection of CD45RO-negative cells. Findings and caveats of the study: Blood was the sole source, and tissue repertoires probably differ. Clonotypes shared by all four donors outscored non-shared clonotypes in generation probability.

It was across several immunoSEQ plates that each subset's genomic DNA was evenly split. The protocol was immunoSEQ multiplex PCR, while the TCRdb copy is restricted to in-frame clones and leaves out a portion. This sample has fewer than 800,000 clones, with about 92% found just once. About this clone itself: Its antigen is currently unknown. One end of the junction does not line up with germline, which may come from a read error.

The TCR sequence derives from a man aged 30 to 39 in good health. The J gene is TRBJ2-5, the V gene TRBV7-7; D unresolved. The sequenced material came from naive CD8+ T cells sorted from blood. CDR3 region: CASSPARGETQYF. CDR3 nucleotide sequence: TGTGCTAGCAGCCCGGCGCGAGGTGAGACCCAGTACTTC.